A selection of T cell receptor beta chains follows, all from one sample in a study of early stage breast cancer tumors. Measured with immunoSEQ multiplex PCR; TCRdb has only the in-frame clones, and not every one. The sample has 2,500 or so clones; around 65% are singletons. Sequenced: normal breast tissue next to the tumor. The receptor set was obtained from a person aged 45 to 59 with breast cancer. Both conserved end residues are part of each CDR3.

CDR3: CASSFEPAYEQYF
length: 13
V: TRBV11-1
J: TRBJ2-7

CDR3: CASSGRGLKETQYF
length: 14
V: TRBV7-2
J: TRBJ2-5

CDR3: CASSQVGRSGGGGQQFF
length: 17
V: TRBV4-1
J: TRBJ2-1

CDR3: CASRPTEGLRNTIYF
length: 15
V: TRBV28
J: TRBJ1-3

CDR3: CASTWSDEQYF
length: 11
V: TRBV7-2
J: TRBJ2-7

CDR3: CASSVAITDPYEQYF
length: 15
V: TRBV9
J: TRBJ2-7

CDR3: CSVALPETASPVQYF
length: 15
V: TRBV29-1
J: TRBJ2-7

CDR3: CASSPFGYGYTF
length: 12
V: TRBV11-2
J: TRBJ1-2

CDR3: CASSERDFSSYNEQFF
length: 16
V: TRBV9
J: TRBJ2-1

CDR3: CASSSMTGGNYGYTF
length: 15
V: TRBV5-4
J: TRBJ1-2

CDR3: CASSSGTSGGPSYEQYF
length: 17
V: TRBV27
J: TRBJ2-7

CDR3: CASSIQSQNEKLFF
length: 14
V: TRBV5-1
J: TRBJ1-4

CDR3: CASSLDGKGYTF
length: 12
V: TRBV5-1
J: TRBJ1-2

CDR3: CASWWQGRLETQYF
length: 14
V: TRBV5-5
J: TRBJ2-5

CDR3: CASPPPSMGNQPQHF
length: 15
V: TRBV5-1
J: TRBJ1-5

CDR3: CASSLGGDEQYF
length: 12
V: TRBV27
J: TRBJ2-7

CDR3: CASSQTSVKSSYNEQFF
length: 17
V: TRBV4-3
J: TRBJ2-1

CDR3: CASSEAEDGNPEAFF
length: 15
V: TRBV6-1
J: TRBJ1-1

CDR3: CASSLFLRGTGNNEQFF
length: 17
V: TRBV27
J: TRBJ2-1

CDR3: CASSPQADGELFF
length: 13
V: TRBV7-7
J: TRBJ2-2

CDR3: CSVNQPTVNTEAFF
length: 14
V: TRBV29-1
J: TRBJ1-1

CDR3: CASSLTALQETQYF
length: 14
V: TRBV5-1
J: TRBJ2-5

CDR3: CASSFDGSSLYGYTF
length: 15
V: TRBV5-6
J: TRBJ1-2

CDR3: CASSYRTVSMNTEAFF
length: 16
V: TRBV6-5
J: TRBJ1-1

CDR3: CASSLEGRRGNTIYF
length: 15
V: TRBV27
J: TRBJ1-3

CDR3: CASSPTAGQGYGYTF
length: 15
V: TRBV7-2
J: TRBJ1-2

CDR3: CASSEEGWTEAFF
length: 13
V: TRBV2
J: TRBJ1-1

CDR3: CASSPRLAGLNNEQFF
length: 16
V: TRBV9
J: TRBJ2-1

CDR3: CASSSDRSTTQYF
length: 13
V: TRBV5-1
J: TRBJ2-5

CDR3: CSVEQGNPQETQYF
length: 14
V: TRBV29-1
J: TRBJ2-5

CDR3: CASSVEQGVYEQYF
length: 14
V: TRBV6-1
J: TRBJ2-7

CDR3: CASSSRDRRPREQFF
length: 15
V: TRBV5-6
J: TRBJ2-1

CDR3: CASSAGGDTQYF
length: 12
V: TRBV9
J: TRBJ2-3

CDR3: CASRPTTGNAGESEQYF
length: 17
V: TRBV7-9
J: TRBJ2-7

CDR3: CASSAPTGDSTDTQYF
length: 16
V: TRBV6-6
J: TRBJ2-3

CDR3: CSVRLPRDRHQETQYF
length: 16
V: TRBV29-1
J: TRBJ2-5

CDR3: CASSLIAGNTEAFF
length: 14
V: TRBV7-3
J: TRBJ1-1

CDR3: CASSLRGQQNTEAFF
length: 15
V: TRBV5-1
J: TRBJ1-1

CDR3: CASSRARASGSYEQFF
length: 16
V: TRBV4-3
J: TRBJ2-1

CDR3: CAISRAEKHNEQFF
length: 14
V: TRBV10-3
J: TRBJ2-1

CDR3: CASSIGTGQPQHF
length: 13
V: TRBV19
J: TRBJ1-5

CDR3: CASRVGWETQYF
length: 12
V: TRBV2
J: TRBJ2-5

CDR3: CSASRDYGYTF
length: 11
V: TRBV20-1
J: TRBJ1-2

CDR3: CASSLTSGAGELFF
length: 14
V: TRBV7-7
J: TRBJ2-2

CDR3: CASSLETGTVRGYTF
length: 15
V: TRBV5-5
J: TRBJ1-2

CDR3: CASKSNWEAGELFF
length: 14
V: TRBV25-1
J: TRBJ2-2

CDR3: CASTGDLNNEQFF
length: 13
V: TRBV7-9
J: TRBJ2-1

CDR3: CASSPEIASGYTF
length: 13
V: TRBV9
J: TRBJ1-2

CDR3: CASSLHASGNTIYF
length: 14
V: TRBV7-8
J: TRBJ1-3

CDR3: CAWSGAYGYTF
length: 11
V: TRBV30
J: TRBJ1-2

CDR3: CASSPSGGWAEAFF
length: 14
V: TRBV4-3
J: TRBJ1-1

CDR3: CASSEHEASGNTIYF
length: 15
V: TRBV6-1
J: TRBJ1-3